The TCR beta chain described here comes from a study of beta chain features in type 1 diabetes. Across the whole study: There was similarity between patients and healthy donors in age, gender and cell yields. All samples combined gave fewer than 110 million sorted cells for examination. Study results and limitations: Type 1 diabetes patients had VDJ junctions that carried fewer insertions and more deletions. Type 1 diabetes patients had moderately but significantly shorter TCRB CDR3s in all four CD4+ subsets.

All of the sorted populations showed purity greater than 95%. Every bit of the isolated RNA underwent reverse transcription, so sequencing read expressed TCRB transcripts. Generated by immunoSEQ multiplex PCR, the TCRdb table keeps only in-frame clones and is missing some. Among about 160,000 clones, almost 65% were seen once, and the ten largest hold about 0.081%. In the case of this clone: Its antigen remains unidentified.

Material: naive CD4+ T cells from blood. This sequence originates from a man aged 25-40 years with type 1 diabetes.

CDR3 DNA: TGCAGTGCGGTACAATCGGGGCAGTTCTTC. Translated: CSAVQSGQFF. The V call is TRBV20-1, the J call TRBJ2-1; D remains unclear. The ends were cut back, 6 bases at V and 12 bases at J, with 12 bases in the middle. This CDR3 has 10 amino acids. CDR1 is DFQATT, CDR2 SNEGSKA, per germline (reference sequence).